The 28 T cell receptor beta chains below all came from one sample that was sequenced in a study of beta chain features in type 1 diabetes. Whole-study results and caveats: Researchers report that Type 1 diabetes patients had moderately but significantly shorter TCRB CDR3s across all four CD4+ subsets.

The isolated RNA, all of it, was reverse transcribed, so expressed TCRB transcripts were what got sequenced. Method: immunoSEQ multiplex PCR; TCRdb's copy keeps in-frame clones and lacks some. The sample has 160,000 or so clones; around 8.6% are singletons. The antigens for these receptors are not known. Sequences were obtained from central memory CD4+ T cells from blood. All receptors come from a woman between 18 and 29 years old with type 1 diabetes.

This chain joins TRBV4-2 and TRBJ2-1; a possible D gene is TRBD2 (6 bases). The CDR3 spans 14 residues. The germline V and J ends were trimmed by 4 bases and 5 bases, with 12 bases remaining between them. Germline CDR1 is LGHNA and CDR2 is YNFKEQ. Here the CDR3 reads CASSRREQNNEQFF. Written as DNA, the CDR3 is TGTGCCAGCAGCCGACGGGAGCAGAACAATGAGCAGTTCTTC.

This chain connects TRBV4-2 to TRBJ2-7, with 9 nucleotides matching TRBD2. The length of the CDR3 is 15 residues. Unmatched junction bases numbered 8, after V lost 3 bases and J lost 5 bases. Germline V lookup: CDR1 LGHNA, CDR2 YNFKEQ. Here the CDR3 DNA reads TGTGCCAGCAGCCAGAATAGCGGGAGAAGCGACGAGCAGTACTTC. Protein: CASSQNSGRSDEQYF.

CDR3 nucleotide sequence: TGTGCCAGCAGTGTGACTCCCCTCAGTGAGCAGTTCTTC. Protein sequence: CASSVTPLSEQFF. The rearrangement joins TRBV2 to TRBJ2-1, with D uncertain. This CDR3 is built from 13 residues. Germline V lookup: CDR1 SNHLY, CDR2 FYNNEI. Trimming cost V 4 bases and J 9 bases, with 13 bases left between them.

With regard to this clone: The sample has other DNA sequences that encode this CDR3 too. V is TRBV4-3 and J is TRBJ2-7; 11 bases map to TRBD1. The CDR3 is 16 residues long. Germline loops: CDR1 LGHNA, CDR2 YSLEER. V was pared by 1 base and J by 4 bases, with 6 bases of the junction left unmatched. Here the CDR3 reads CASSQGTGTGGYEQYF. CDR3 DNA sequence: TGCGCCAGCAGCCAAGGAACCGGGACAGGGGGATACGAGCAGTACTTC.

V and J are TRBV2 and TRBJ2-5; D perhaps matches TRBD2 (7 bases). Germline V lookup: CDR1 SNHLY, CDR2 FYNNEI. V was cut by 5 bases and J by 4 bases, with 14 bases left in between. The CDR3 has 14 amino acids. Here the CDR3 reads CASSTRGGGETQYF. The CDR3 DNA reads as TGTGCCAGCAGTACTAGAGGGGGGGGAGAGACCCAGTACTTC.

This clone was found a few times. The V gene is TRBV28, the J gene TRBJ2-2, with 10 bases matching TRBD1. Per germline, CDR1 MDHEN and CDR2 SYDVKM. CDR3 length: 16 amino acids. The junction had 7 bases not matched to a gene; V was cut back by 3 bases and J by 6 bases. CDR3 DNA: TGTGCCAGCAGTTTGGGGTGGACAGGGGGGTCCGGGGAGCTGTTTTTT. It yields the protein CASSLGWTGGSGELFF.

The CDR3 DNA follows: TGTGCCAGCAGCCAACAAAGCGGGAGGGGGACCGGGGAGCTGTTTTTT. Its protein is CASSQQSGRGTGELFF. The chain has TRBV4-2 and TRBJ2-2; 10 nucleotides align to TRBD2. The length of the CDR3 is 16 residues. Germline values: CDR1 LGHNA, CDR2 YNFKEQ. With V trimmed by 2 bases and J by 5 bases, 5 bases remained unmatched.

This clone was observed a handful of times. This sequence joins TRBV2 and TRBJ1-2, with 7 bases aligning to TRBD1. The CDR3 covers 15 residues. J gave up 6 bases and V 7 bases, and 14 bases lay outside the gene matches. Germline loops: CDR1 SNHLY, CDR2 FYNNEI. The CDR3 sequence: CASKRQGGDWDGYTF. CDR3 sequence (DNA): TGTGCCAGCAAAAGACAGGGAGGTGATTGGGATGGCTACACCTTC.

J is TRBJ2-6 and V is TRBV9; D is ambiguous. The CDR3 is 16 residues long. The V and J ends lost 0 bases and 1 base respectively, with 8 bases between them. Germline lookup yields CDR1 SGDLS and CDR2 YYNGEE. CDR3 sequence reads: CASSVVSRSGANVLTF. Written as DNA, the CDR3 is TGTGCCAGCAGCGTAGTCTCGAGGTCTGGGGCCAACGTCCTGACTTTC. Full variable domain (rest looked up from reference TRBV9 and TRBJ2-6): DSGVTQTPKHLITATGQRVTLRCSPRSGDLSVYWYQQSLDQGLQFLIQYYNGEERAKGNILERFSAQQFPDLHSELNLSSLELGDSALYFCASSVVSRSGANVLTFGAGSRLTVL.

This clone was observed a handful of times. Other DNA sequences in the same sample also yield this CDR3. V gene TRBV11-2 combines with J gene TRBJ1-5; 9 bases align to TRBD1. The ends lost 3 bases at V and 6 bases at J; junction bases unmatched: 3. This CDR3 region has 14 residues. The germline V gene encodes CDR1 SGHAT and CDR2 FQNNGV. The CDR3 sequence: CASSLGQGSQPQHF. The CDR3 DNA reads TGTGCCAGCAGCTTGGGACAGGGCTCTCAGCCCCAGCATTTT.

The table lists this clone with a few counts. The rearrangement uses TRBV29-1 and TRBJ2-2, with TRBD2 matching 10 bases. Germline V gives CDR1 SQVTM, CDR2 ANQGSEA. With 7 bases clipped from V and 1 base from J, the junction kept 9 bases outside the gene matches. CDR3 length equals 16 residues. The CDR3 bases are TGCAGCGCCCGACTGCGACTAGCGGGGAACACCGGGGAGCTGTTTTTT. Translated, it gives CSARLRLAGNTGELFF.

This chain connects TRBV7-3 to TRBJ2-3, with a weak D call TRBD1 (5 bases). Trimming left V 5 bases short and J 6 bases short, with 12 bases between. CDR1 and CDR2 (germline): SGHTA, FQGTGA. This CDR3 comprises 13 residues. The CDR3 loop reads CASSHGARDTQYF. The CDR3 DNA reads TGTGCCAGCAGCCATGGGGCTCGGGATACGCAGTATTTT.

The chain carries TRBV5-1 and TRBJ2-3; perhaps TRBD2 as D (6 bases). V was cut by 0 bases and J by 1 base, with 9 bases left in between. Germline CDR1 is SGHRS and CDR2 is YFSETQ. The length of the CDR3 is 15 residues. CDR3 in DNA: TGCGCCAGCAGCTTGGCCGGGACTGGCACAGATACGCAGTATTTT. Amino acids: CASSLAGTGTDTQYF. Full variable domain (outside the CDR3, taken from reference TRBV5-1 and TRBJ2-3): KAGVTQTPRYLIKTRGQQVTLSCSPISGHRSVSWYQQTPGQGLQFLFEYFSETQRNKGNFPGRFSGRQFSNSRSEMNVSTLELGDSALYLCASSLAGTGTDTQYFGPGTRLTVL.

In DNA, the CDR3 is TGTGCCACCAGAAGACAGGGGCCATACACCGGGGAGCTGTTTTTT. Its translation is CATRRQGPYTGELFF. This chain joins TRBV15 and TRBJ2-2, with 8 bases that match TRBD1. Germline trimming cut 6 bases from V and 3 bases from J; bases unmatched to any gene: 6. The germline V gene encodes CDR1 LNHNV and CDR2 YYDKDF (reference sequence). The CDR3 consists of 15 residues.

The rearrangement links TRBV2 to TRBJ2-6, with TRBD1 identical over 7 bases. J was trimmed by 0 bases and V by 6 bases; bases with no gene match: 2. The CDR3 extends over 15 amino acids. Germline V CDR1 and CDR2: SNHLY, FYNNEI. CDR3 sequence reads: CASRRGLSGANVLTF. The CDR3 bases are TGTGCCAGCAGGAGGGGGCTCTCTGGGGCCAACGTCCTGACTTTC.

This clone showed up just a few times. The rearrangement joins TRBV28 to TRBJ1-1; no clear D. This CDR3 spans 12 amino acids. Trimming removed 1 base at V and 14 bases at J, with 14 bases between. Germline CDR1 MDHEN, CDR2 SYDVKM. The chain's CDR3 is CASSLSRGPCFF. The DNA for the CDR3 is TGTGCCAGCAGTTTATCTCGAGGGCCCTGCTTCTTT.

The V call is TRBV7-2, the J call TRBJ2-6; weak D call: TRBD1 (6 bases). The germline V gene encodes CDR1 SGHTA and CDR2 FQGNSA. The CDR3 consists of 14 residues. Trimming removed 3 bases at V and 10 bases at J, with 13 bases between. CDR3 in amino acids: CASSFERGLNVLTF. The CDR3 DNA sequence: TGTGCCAGCAGCTTCGAGAGGGGGTTAAACGTCCTGACTTTC.

This chain connects TRBV4-1 to TRBJ2-3; D not resolved. CDR1 and CDR2 (germline): MGHRA, YSYEKL. This CDR3 has 13 residues. Trimming removed 1 base from V and 10 bases from J, with 12 bases in between. The DNA for the CDR3 is TGCGCCAGCAGCCAAGCATCCGCCATAGCGCAGTATTTT. It translates to CASSQASAIAQYF.

The rearrangement uses TRBV11-2 and TRBJ2-1; tentatively, D is TRBD2 (6 bases). With 5 bases removed from V and 9 bases from J, the gap between germline ends came to 14 bases. The CDR3 loop spans 13 amino acids. Germline V gene sequence: CDR1 SGHAT, CDR2 FQNNGV. CDR3: CASSATRTVEQFF. The CDR3 DNA follows: TGTGCCAGCAGCGCGACTAGGACCGTTGAGCAGTTCTTC.

This clone was seen a few times. The chain uses TRBV30 and TRBJ1-1; a possible D gene is TRBD1 (5 bases). Germline V lookup: CDR1 GTSNPN, CDR2 SVGIG (reference sequence). This CDR3 has 14 amino acids. The V and J ends lost 6 bases and 1 base respectively, with 15 bases between them. Written as DNA, the CDR3 is TGTGCCTGCGGCCGTAGGGGTCAGAACACTGAAGCTTTCTTT. This sequence encodes CACGRRGQNTEAFF. The variable domain in full, completed from reference TRBV30 and TRBJ1-1, reads SQTIHQWPATLVQPVGSPLSLECTVEGTSNPNLYWYRQAAGRGLQLLFYSVGIGQISSEVPQNLSASRPQDRQFILSSKKLLLSDSGFYLCACGRRGQNTEAFFGQGTRLTVV.

CDR3 coding DNA: TGCGCCAGCAGCCTAGCCATGGGGACAGCAGAGACCCAGTACTTC. Protein product: CASSLAMGTAETQYF. The V gene is TRBV4-3, the J gene TRBJ2-5; 7 nucleotides match TRBD1. Germline CDR1 and CDR2: LGHNA and YSLEER. V shed 4 bases, J shed 4 bases, and the junction held 9 bases outside the gene matches. The CDR3 runs 15 residues.

This clone was picked up a small number of times. In nucleotides, the CDR3 is TGTGCCAGTACACGACAGGGGGCAGGCAATCAGCCCCAGCATTTT. Its translation is CASTRQGAGNQPQHF. The V call is TRBV6-6, the J call TRBJ1-5, with TRBD1 matching 10 bases. The CDR3 extends over 15 amino acids. Germline loops: CDR1 MNHNY, CDR2 SVGAGI (reference sequence). V shed 9 bases and J 2 bases; nucleotides not matched to a gene: 7.

V is TRBV16 and J is TRBJ1-3; unclear D gene. Germline V gene lookup returns CDR1 KGHSY and CDR2 FQNENV. Trimming took 0 bases from V and 4 from J, leaving 4 bases between them. This CDR3 spans 13 amino acids. CDR3 protein: CASSQSQGNTIYF. The CDR3, as DNA: TGTGCCAGCAGCCAATCGCAGGGAAACACCATATATTTT.

The rearrangement links TRBV6-6 to TRBJ2-7, with D possibly being TRBD2 (5 bases). The CDR3 has 12 amino acids. V lost 5 bases to trimming and J lost 3 bases, with 8 bases between them. CDR1 MNHNY and CDR2 SVGAGI come from the germline V gene (reference sequence). For the CDR3, the DNA is TGTGCCAGCAGTGGGGAGATCTACGAGCAGTACTTC. This gives the protein CASSGEIYEQYF.

The V and J genes are TRBV27 and TRBJ2-2; no definite D call. V gave up 3 bases and J gave up 4 bases, with 6 bases separating them. This CDR3 contains 13 residues. Germline-derived CDR1 and CDR2 are MNHEY and SMNVEV (reference sequence). The CDR3 is CASSFYVTGELFF. The DNA for the CDR3 is TGTGCCAGCAGTTTCTACGTCACCGGGGAGCTGTTTTTT.

The V call is TRBV7-3, the J call TRBJ2-5; TRBD2 is a possible D gene (6 bases). The CDR3 extends over 15 amino acids. The V gene lost 5 bases and the J gene lost 5 bases, with 18 bases spanning the gap. Germline CDR1 SGHTA, CDR2 FQGTGA. CDR3 nucleotides: TGTGCCAGCAGCGCGGAGGGTCTAGCTGGGGAGACCCAGTACTTC. It is translated as CASSAEGLAGETQYF.

J is TRBJ2-1 and V is TRBV4-1, with no clear D. CDR1 and CDR2 (germline): MGHRA, YSYEKL. This CDR3 is 12 amino acids long. Trimming cost V 6 bases and J 1 base, with 4 bases left between them. The CDR3 DNA reads as TGCGCCAGCAGTCGTTCCTACAATGAGCAGTTCTTC. It specifies CASSRSYNEQFF.

This clone was observed a few times. The chain is built from TRBV27 and TRBJ2-3; 8 bases match TRBD2. The CDR3 length is 16 residues. The V and J ends lost 3 bases and 2 bases, in that order; junction bases with no gene match: 7. CDR1 MNHEY and CDR2 SMNVEV come from the germline V gene (reference sequence). The DNA of the CDR3 is TGTGCCAGCAGTTTTCGGGGGGGGCGGGCCACAGATACGCAGTATTTT. Translation gives CASSFRGGRATDTQYF.